This T cell receptor (beta chain) was documented in a study of blood T cell repertoires in COVID-19. Study overall: Samples representing acute and convalescent COVID-19 were sourced from the United States, Italy and Spain. Sources were T cells, B-cell-depleted T cells, or PBMCs; the material itself was cDNA or gDNA.

This CDR3 is built from 16 residues. From germline, CDR1 is LNHNV and CDR2 YYDKDF (reference sequence). V was pared by 0 bases and J by 1 base, with 12 bases between. Original processing notes: Reference gene primers were amplified, and this amplification served to estimate nucleated cell counts. Profiling relied on immunoSEQ multiplex PCR, and the TCRdb table lists in-frame clones only, not all of them. V and J calls plus clone size are reproduced from that table; the DNA served to infer D and trimming. The sample consists of around 140,000 clones, about 86% of them appearing once. This chain joins TRBV15 and TRBJ2-5; possibly TRBD2 for D (6 bases). The receptor was derived from a human donor in a cohort sampled during active COVID-19. Input material: peripheral blood. The DNA for the CDR3 is TGTGCCACCAGCAGAGATAAAGGACTAACCCAAGAGACCCAGTACTTC. Protein sequence: CATSRDKGLTQETQYF. Supplemented by reference TRBV15 and TRBJ2-5, the full variable domain reads DAMVIQNPRYQVTQFGKPVTLSCSQTLNHNVMYWYQQKSSQAPKLLFHYYDKDFNNEADTPDNFQSRRPNTSFCFLDIRSPGLGDTAMYLCATSRDKGLTQETQYFGPGTRLLVL.